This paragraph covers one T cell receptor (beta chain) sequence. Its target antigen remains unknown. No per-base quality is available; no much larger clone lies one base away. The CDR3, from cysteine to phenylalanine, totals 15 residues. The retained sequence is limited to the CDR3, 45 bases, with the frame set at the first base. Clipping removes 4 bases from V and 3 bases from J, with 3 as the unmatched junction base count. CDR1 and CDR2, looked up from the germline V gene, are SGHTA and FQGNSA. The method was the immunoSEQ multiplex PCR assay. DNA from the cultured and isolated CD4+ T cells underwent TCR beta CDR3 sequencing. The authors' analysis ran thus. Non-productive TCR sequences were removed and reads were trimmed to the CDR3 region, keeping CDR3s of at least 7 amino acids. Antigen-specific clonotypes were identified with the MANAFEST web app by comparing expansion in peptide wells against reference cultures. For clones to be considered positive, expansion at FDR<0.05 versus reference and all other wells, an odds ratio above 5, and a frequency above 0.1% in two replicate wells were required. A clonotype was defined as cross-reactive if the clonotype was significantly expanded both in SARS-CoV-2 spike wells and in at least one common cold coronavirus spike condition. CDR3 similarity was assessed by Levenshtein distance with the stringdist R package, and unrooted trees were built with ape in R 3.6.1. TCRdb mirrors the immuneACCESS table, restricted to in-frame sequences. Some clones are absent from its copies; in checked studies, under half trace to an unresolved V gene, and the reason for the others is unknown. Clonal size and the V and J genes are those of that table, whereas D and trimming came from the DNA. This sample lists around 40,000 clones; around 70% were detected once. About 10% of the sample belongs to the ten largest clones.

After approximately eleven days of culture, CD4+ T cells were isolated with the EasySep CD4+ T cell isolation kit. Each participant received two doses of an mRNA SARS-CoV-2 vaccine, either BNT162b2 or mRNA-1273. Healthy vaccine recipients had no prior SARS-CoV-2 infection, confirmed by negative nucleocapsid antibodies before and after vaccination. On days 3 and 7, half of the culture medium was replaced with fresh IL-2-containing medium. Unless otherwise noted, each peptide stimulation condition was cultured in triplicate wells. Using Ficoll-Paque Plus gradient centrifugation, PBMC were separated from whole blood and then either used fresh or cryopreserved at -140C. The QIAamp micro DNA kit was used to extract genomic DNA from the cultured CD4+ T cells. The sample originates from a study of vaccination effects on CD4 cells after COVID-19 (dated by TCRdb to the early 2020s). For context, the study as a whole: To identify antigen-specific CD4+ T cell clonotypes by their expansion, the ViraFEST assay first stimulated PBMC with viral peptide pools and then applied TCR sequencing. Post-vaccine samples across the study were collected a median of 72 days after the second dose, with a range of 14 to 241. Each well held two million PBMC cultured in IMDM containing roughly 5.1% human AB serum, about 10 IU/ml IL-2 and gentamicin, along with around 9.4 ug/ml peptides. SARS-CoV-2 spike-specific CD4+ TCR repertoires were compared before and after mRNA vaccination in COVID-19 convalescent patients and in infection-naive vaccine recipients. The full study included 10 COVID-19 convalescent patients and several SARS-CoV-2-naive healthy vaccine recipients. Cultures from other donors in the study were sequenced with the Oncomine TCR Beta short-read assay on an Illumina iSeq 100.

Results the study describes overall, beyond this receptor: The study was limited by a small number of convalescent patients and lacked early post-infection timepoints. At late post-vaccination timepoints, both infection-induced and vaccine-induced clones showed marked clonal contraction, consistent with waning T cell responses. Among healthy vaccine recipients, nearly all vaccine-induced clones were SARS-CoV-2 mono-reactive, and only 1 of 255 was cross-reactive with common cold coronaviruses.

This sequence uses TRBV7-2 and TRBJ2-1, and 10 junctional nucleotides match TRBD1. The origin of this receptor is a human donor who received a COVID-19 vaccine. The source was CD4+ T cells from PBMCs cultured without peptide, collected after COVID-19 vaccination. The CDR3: CASSSGQGYYNEQFF. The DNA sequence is TGTGCCAGCAGCTCGGGACAGGGGTACTACAATGAGCAGTTCTTC.